This T cell receptor (beta chain) came from a study of blood T cell repertoires in COVID-19. The trim removed 4 bases at V and 5 bases at J, leaving 3 bases unmatched. The germline V gene encodes CDR1 SGDLS and CDR2 YYNGEE. The CDR3 totals 14 residues. In the original analysis: Amplification with reference gene primers provided the estimates of nucleated cell counts. Profiling relied on immunoSEQ multiplex PCR, and the TCRdb table lists in-frame clones only, not all of them. V, J and clone size derive from that table, while D and trimming were established from the DNA sequence. The sample shows approximately 250,000 clones, around four fifths of them seen only once.

The sequencing sample was made of peripheral blood. This clonotype originated in a man aged 50 to 59 with acute or convalescent COVID-19. The chain links TRBV9 to TRBJ2-5; 12 bases are a match to TRBD2. CDR3 region: CASSRTSGEETQYF. DNA of the CDR3: TGTGCCAGCAGCCGGACTAGCGGGGAGGAGACCCAGTACTTC.